The entry below gives a single T cell receptor (beta chain) sequence along with its context. Which antigen it targets is not known. These data originate in a study of cytomegalovirus exposure and HLA in healthy donors (dated by TCRdb to about 2017). Broadly, across the study: An earlier analysis of approximately 600 of the donors reported about 250 Gb of sequence data and about 100 million unique TCR beta sequences from some 180 million T cells. An early release that covered 500 to 800 HLA-typed donors contained approximately 300 gigabases of sequencing data and roughly 84 million unique TCR sequences. Of the 350 to 450 genotyped donors, more than 75% were placed in the genetic ancestry cluster associated with self-reported Caucasian donors. The study aimed to test whether cataloging public T cell receptors could reveal signatures of past pathogen exposure. The study profiled the T cell repertoires of about 640 subjects by immunosequencing and related them to cytomegalovirus serostatus. Besides the first cohort of 550 to 750 subjects, a separate validation cohort made up of over 95 different subjects was used. High-throughput TCR immunosequencing, statistical association of individual TCRs with disease status, and machine learning were combined to predict cytomegalovirus infection status. To study patterns of TCR occurrence, a later analysis re-analyzed previously published TCR beta repertoires from several hundred donors and added high-resolution HLA genotyping. Rather than using new phenotypic data, the later analysis identified candidate immune exposures from TCR beta sequences and from how often those sequences occurred across donors. An earlier analysis of 587 of the donors applied high-throughput TCR beta sequencing to assess whether each TCR beta V gene segment acted as functional or pseudogenic. Donor age, sex, ethnicity and CMV serostatus were collected together with the repertoire data. A later genetic analysis used genome-wide SNP genotypes for about 60% of the 666 donors, treating that subset as a discovery cohort. Every repertoire in the discovery cohort had been generated on one and the same sequencing platform. Class I and class II HLA loci were covered by the typing at four-digit resolution. Typing coverage varied by locus: about 620-640 donors for A, B, C, DRB1 and DQB1; some 520 for DQA1; approximately 610 for DPA1; approximately 450 for DPB1. Five DR-DQ haplotypes were handled as single units for association and clustering, since linkage in the cohort was strong. Among roughly 370 genotyped donors of the cohort, an average of approximately 240,000 unique TCR beta nucleotide sequences were sequenced per donor, 15% to 20% of them non-productive.

Library prep was done by the immunoSEQ multiplex PCR assay. For the multiplex PCR, a mixture combining 60 forward primers for TCR Vbeta segments and 13 reverse primers for TCR Jbeta segments was used. A multiplex PCR assay on genomic DNA amplified the CDR3 region of rearranged TCR beta genes. On the Illumina HiSeq System, the amplified TCR beta libraries were sequenced as 87-base-pair reads. The authors' analysis ran thus. Across the 666 repertoires, a later analysis counted 80 million or so unique TCR beta chains, approximately 12 million of which were shared by at least two donors. Raw reads were error-corrected and collapsed into unique sequences with a nearest-neighbor algorithm that merged closely related sequences to remove PCR and sequencing errors. Alignment of CDR3 sequences to IMGT reference sequences was used to assign V, D and J gene segments. For a sequence to be retained, at least a six-nucleotide match to both a V gene segment and a J gene segment was required. A rearrangement counted as productive if the CDR3 had no stop codons and remained in frame with V and J, and every other rearrangement counted as non-productive. CDR3 was defined by IMGT convention, running from the second conserved V-encoded cysteine to the conserved J-encoded phenylalanine. The earlier analysis of a few hundred of the donors excluded sequences that lacked an unambiguous match to a single V gene segment. An earlier analysis of 587 of the donors called V segments functional above 56.7% productive rearrangements and segregating when the between-donor standard deviation exceeded 5%. A statistical classification framework was built for diagnosing cytomegalovirus status from the catalog of TCR beta chain sequences. V and J gene assignment, in a later analysis, came from comparing TCR nucleotide sequences with IMGT/GENE-DB human TR gene sequences. The TCRdist pipeline was used in a later analysis to assign CDR3 sequences and most-parsimonious VDJ recombination scenarios. In a later analysis, every TCR beta chain was defined by the combination of its CDR3 amino acid sequence and its V-gene family, and reads without a unique V-gene family were dropped. A later analysis removed 550 to 650 highly shared, low-generation-probability nucleotide sequences to deal with suspected cross-contamination and a sequencing artifact. A later analysis calculated a clonal expansion index for each public chain from normalized within-repertoire ranks of inferred template counts. Generation probabilities in a later analysis came from a VDJ recombination model fitted to out-of-frame rearrangements, and those results were checked against IGoR. Hypergeometric tests were used in a later analysis to score TCR-TCR, TCR-HLA and TCR-CMV co-occurrence, with a repertoire-size bias correction applied to the TCR pairs. False discovery rates were estimated in a later analysis by permuting HLA or CMV assignments 20 times. A later analysis grouped co-occurring TCRs with DBSCAN, adding TCRdist sequence similarity when clustering within HLA-allele-positive subsets. Co-occurrence clustering excluded repertoires with fewer than 30,000 or more than 120,000 public chains, plus five with anomalous nucleotide sharing. TCRdb mirrors the immuneACCESS table, restricted to in-frame sequences. Some clones are absent from its copies; in checked studies, under half trace to an unresolved V gene, and the reason for the others is unknown. The V and J calls and the clone size are those of that table, but D and trimming were determined from the DNA. This sample's table contains 70,000 or so clones. 2.5% to 3% of the sample belongs to the ten largest clones.

General study outcomes and caveats: Only TCR beta chains were sequenced in this cohort, and the absence of alpha or paired-chain data limited detectable features. While some public TCRs were present in many individuals, most TCR sequences turned up only very rarely across donors. In both the original and validation cohorts, the classifier was reported to diagnose cytomegalovirus status with high specificity and sensitivity. V-gene and J-gene trimming of TCR beta chains was associated with a missense DCLRE1C variant in a later genetic analysis, and the association was replicated in an independent cohort. Linkage disequilibrium might explain the correlated functional status among segregating V segments, but an unknown experimental factor could not be excluded. Presence/absence analyses assumed roughly uniform sequencing depth across donors, an assumption that may not hold. Some IMGT-functional V segments, including TRBV6-2 and TRBV6-3, could not be distinguished by the 87-base-pair reads and were therefore excluded. When HLA alleles, especially DR and DQ, strongly co-occurred, TCR associations were difficult to assign to individual alleles. The study listed approximately 150 TCR beta chains as associated with cytomegalovirus. In an earlier analysis of 587 of the donors, most TCR beta V segments appeared in productive rearrangements about 90% or about 30% of the time, broadly matching IMGT annotations. According to a later analysis, parvovirus B19, influenza, CMV and Epstein-Barr virus appeared linked to several top co-occurrence clusters. The earlier analysis of 587 of the donors excluded around 17 rarely observed V segments, including chromosome 9 orphons, because counts were too low. For the cohort, immune exposure information was limited to CMV serostatus. HLA typing was unavailable for some donors at each locus, so association tests used only the typed subset. In a later analysis, the rate of TCR association differed among HLA loci, with DRB1 alleles having the most associated TCRs and HLA-C alleles having the fewest. A further reported finding was that TCR beta sequences accurately predicted the HLA-A and HLA-B alleles for most subjects in the first cohort. In vitro tests confirmed that a few of the cytomegalovirus-associated TCR beta chains recognize cytomegalovirus antigens. In a later analysis, HLA-associated TCR beta chains were found to be more clonally expanded and to have lower generation probabilities than equally common non-associated chains. According to a later analysis, most CMV-associated TCR beta chains appeared to be HLA-restricted, and the HLA associations seemed to be driven largely by CMV exposure. The authors suggested that the approach could potentially be extended to other disease states and immunological phenotypes. A later genetic analysis reported fewer N-insertions in productive TCRs among donors in an Asian-associated ancestry cluster than the 666-donor mean. A cluster of highly shared sequence variants was judged likely to be a technical artifact of the sequencing pipeline. At a false discovery rate of 0.05, a later analysis linked 16,000 or so TCR beta sequences to specific HLA alleles.

The cohort consisted of fewer than 700 healthy bone marrow donors. At the time of sampling, all cohort members were nominally healthy, though unrecorded immune exposures were likely present. The donor was CMV seronegative and belonged to the group of 352 seronegative cohort members. A peripheral blood sample was provided by each donor, and peripheral blood mononuclear cells were used for TCR beta sequencing. Genomic DNA was extracted from the blood cell samples with the Qiagen DNeasy Blood Extraction Kit. The CDR3 starts with the cysteine, ends with the phenylalanine, and has 16 residues. The sequence is cut down to CDR3 DNA, 48 bases in frame from base 1. The germline V and J ends show losses of 4 bases and 6 bases respectively, and no gene match explains 9 bases of the junction. From the germline V gene, CDR1 is MGHRA and CDR2 is YSYEKL.

This clonotype was obtained from a man in his forties in good health and CMV-seronegative. The rearranged chain carries TRBV4-1 and TRBJ2-2, with 9 bases in between that match TRBD1. The specimen was PBMCs. The CDR3 corresponds to CASSPRTGDFAGELFF. The sequenced DNA is TGCGCCAGCAGCCCCCGGACAGGGGACTTTGCCGGGGAGCTGTTTTTT.